Below, 28 T cell receptor beta chains from the same sample are listed, as sequenced in a study of cytomegalovirus exposure and HLA in healthy donors (dated by TCRdb to about 2017). Library preparation employed the immunoSEQ multiplex PCR assay. For the multiplex PCR, a mixture combining 60 forward primers for TCR Vbeta segments and 13 reverse primers for TCR Jbeta segments was used. TCRdb obtained this table from immuneACCESS and retained in-frame rearrangements with V and J assigned. These tables miss some clones; where compared with another copy, unresolved V genes account for less than half of the shortfall, and the remainder is unexplained. The sample contains under 250,000 clones, 76% of them found a single time. The biggest ten clones account for over 0.55% of the sample. The specimen was PBMCs. The receptors were sampled from a man between 18 and 29 years old in good health and CMV-seronegative.

The V and J genes are TRBV2 and TRBJ2-3; tentatively, D is TRBD2 (6 bases). The CDR3 is made up of 15 amino acids. V lost 10 bases and J 1 base, leaving 18 bases between the germline ends. The germline V gene has CDR1 SNHLY and CDR2 FYNNEI. The DNA of the CDR3 is TGTGCCACAGCCACTAGCACATGGGGCACAGATACGCAGTATTTT. It encodes CATATSTWGTDTQYF.

The table lists this clone with a few counts. CDR3 sequence (DNA): TGCGCCAGCAGTGACAGGGAGACCCAGTACTTC. As protein: CASSDRETQYF. V is TRBV10-1 and J is TRBJ2-5, with D unresolved. Trimming took 3 bases from V and 5 from J, leaving 4 bases between them. This CDR3 has 11 residues. Germline loops: CDR1 WNHNN, CDR2 SYGVQD (reference sequence).

The gene calls are TRBV2 and TRBJ1-1; possible D gene TRBD1, 6 bases. V was clipped by 9 bases and J by 0 bases, with 20 bases between them. The CDR3 is 16 amino acids. The germline gives CDR1 SNHLY, CDR2 FYNNEI. Written as DNA, the CDR3 is TGTGCCAGTCACCGGGACACACGATCGATGAACACTGAAGCTTTCTTT. This codes for CASHRDTRSMNTEAFF.

This chain links TRBV5-4 with TRBJ1-2; 7 nucleotides line up with TRBD1. This CDR3 contains 15 residues. The germline V gene has CDR1 SGHNT and CDR2 YYREEE (reference sequence). V gave up 6 bases and J gave up 7 bases; unmatched junction bases: 15. In DNA form, the CDR3 reads TGTGCCAGCACCCCCGGGCCGACAGGGTTGGGTGGCTACACCTTC. Residues: CASTPGPTGLGGYTF.

The genes are TRBV25-1 and TRBJ1-1, with 7 bases aligning to TRBD1. The CDR3 consists of 15 residues. V was pared by 3 bases and J by 5 bases, with 9 bases of the junction left unmatched. CDR1 MGHDK and CDR2 SYGVNS come from the germline V gene. CDR3 sequence: CASSDPTGPETEAFF. DNA for the CDR3: TGTGCCAGCAGTGACCCGACAGGGCCGGAGACTGAAGCTTTCTTT.

CDR3 residues: CASSRGGAGGSPSTDTQYF. CDR3 bases: TGTGCCAGCAGCCGGGGGGGAGCGGGAGGATCTCCCTCCACAGATACGCAGTATTTT. V and J are TRBV9 and TRBJ2-3, with 9 bases aligning to TRBD2. The CDR3 has 19 amino acids. Germline lookup yields CDR1 SGDLS and CDR2 YYNGEE. After removal of 4 bases from V and 2 bases from J, the junction contained 17 bases not matched to a gene. The entire variable domain, with the rest obtained from reference TRBV9 and TRBJ2-3, is as follows: DSGVTQTPKHLITATGQRVTLRCSPRSGDLSVYWYQQSLDQGLQFLIQYYNGEERAKGNILERFSAQQFPDLHSELNLSSLELGDSALYFCASSRGGAGGSPSTDTQYFGPGTRLTVL.

The rearrangement links TRBV15 to TRBJ1-2; maybe TRBD1 (5 bases). Germline loops: CDR1 LNHNV, CDR2 YYDKDF (reference sequence). V was cut by 3 bases and J by 0 bases, with 14 bases left in between. This CDR3 comprises 16 residues. CDR3 loop: CATSSSRGRANYGYTF. The CDR3 coding sequence is TGTGCCACCAGCAGCTCTAGGGGCAGAGCTAACTATGGCTACACCTTC.

The chain joins TRBV7-8 to TRBJ2-7; 7 bases match TRBD1. V dropped 5 bases and J dropped 3; count of bases not matched to a gene: 7. The length of the CDR3 is 14 residues. CDR1 is SGHVS, CDR2 FQNEAQ, per germline. The CDR3 is CASSTRQGDYEQYF. In nucleotides, the CDR3 is TGTGCCAGCAGCACACGACAGGGCGACTACGAGCAGTACTTC.

The V call is TRBV2, the J call TRBJ2-5, with D possibly matching TRBD2 (6 bases). The germline gives CDR1 SNHLY, CDR2 FYNNEI. CDR3 length: 13 amino acids. The V end lost 5 bases, the J end lost 4 bases, and 11 bases lay between the germline ends. In DNA form, the CDR3 reads TGTGCCAGCAGTCCCGGGGGATCAGAGACCCAGTACTTC. Amino acid sequence: CASSPGGSETQYF.

In this sample, this clone turned up a few times. This chain uses TRBV7-8 with TRBJ2-7, with 13 bases aligning to TRBD2. The CDR3 spans 20 residues. CDR1 is SGHVS and CDR2 is FQNEAQ in the germline V gene. J gave up 6 bases and V 2 bases, and 19 bases lay outside the gene matches. In DNA, the CDR3 is TGTGCCAGCAGCTTACCACTACTAGCGGGAGGGCCGGAACGGGTAGGCGAGCAGTACTTC. Encoded protein: CASSLPLLAGGPERVGEQYF.

V gene TRBV28 combines with J gene TRBJ2-7; 8 bases agree with TRBD1. This CDR3 spans 17 amino acids. The germline V gene encodes CDR1 MDHEN and CDR2 SYDVKM. Unmatched junction bases numbered 22, after V lost 6 bases and J lost 9 bases. The CDR3 DNA sequence: TGTGCCAGCAGAAACCCGACCGGTCAGGACAGGGCTCCGGGGCAGTACTTC. Translating gives CASRNPTGQDRAPGQYF.

V usage is TRBV5-1 and J usage is TRBJ2-7; 15 bases fit TRBD2. The CDR3 extends over 17 amino acids. Looked up from germline, CDR1 is SGHRS and CDR2 is YFSETQ. J was trimmed by 3 bases and V by 4 bases; bases with no gene match: 8. The DNA for the CDR3 is TGCGCCAGCAGCCCTGCGGGACTAGCGGGAGGAGACTACGAGCAGTACTTC. Its translation: CASSPAGLAGGDYEQYF.

The chain has TRBV12-5 and TRBJ2-7; 12 bases agree with TRBD2. CDR1 is LGHNT, CDR2 FRNRAP, per germline. The CDR3 length is 15 residues. V dropped 5 bases and J dropped 7; count of bases not matched to a gene: 9. CDR3 protein: CASGPRLAGVREQYF. The DNA for the CDR3 is TGTGCTAGTGGTCCCCGACTAGCGGGAGTGAGGGAGCAGTACTTC.

Only a few counts were recorded for this clone. This chain uses TRBV6-5 with TRBJ2-7; maybe TRBD1 (6 bases). V gave up 6 bases and J gave up 2 bases, with 14 bases separating them. CDR1 MNHEY and CDR2 SVGAGI come from the germline V gene. The length of the CDR3 is 14 residues. The CDR3 spells CASRIQGAAYEQYF. The CDR3, as DNA: TGTGCCAGCAGGATACAGGGAGCAGCCTACGAGCAGTACTTC.

The rearrangement uses TRBV25-1 and TRBJ2-2, with 7 bases aligning to TRBD2. Germline V gene sequence: CDR1 MGHDK, CDR2 SYGVNS. This CDR3 spans 16 amino acids. V gave up 2 bases and J gave up 4 bases; unmatched junction bases: 7. CDR3 region: CASSERGREGTGELFF. The CDR3 DNA is TGTGCCAGCAGTGAAAGGGGCAGGGAGGGCACCGGGGAGCTGTTTTTT.

The chain couples TRBV2 to TRBJ1-4; D may be TRBD1 (5 bases). CDR3 length equals 14 residues. Germline lookup yields CDR1 SNHLY and CDR2 FYNNEI. V was pared by 5 bases and J by 10 bases, with 17 bases between. The CDR3 loop is CASSLGSNQGKLFF. As DNA, the CDR3 is TGTGCCAGCAGTCTCGGGTCAAATCAGGGAAAACTGTTTTTT.

The rearrangement links TRBV2 to TRBJ1-2; 8 nucleotides align to TRBD1. CDR3 length: 15 residues. V was pared by 4 bases and J by 4 bases, with 8 bases of the junction left unmatched. In germline, CDR1 is SNHLY, CDR2 FYNNEI. For the CDR3, the DNA is TGTGCCAGCAGTGCTCCCGGACAGGGCGGCTATGGCTACACCTTC. Its protein is CASSAPGQGGYGYTF.

For the CDR3, the DNA is TGTGCCAGTAGTATCGAGAGGAACACTGAAGCTTTCTTT. Protein sequence: CASSIERNTEAFF. This chain links TRBV19 with TRBJ1-1; D is undetermined. The CDR3 has 13 amino acids. The V gene's germline CDR1 is LNHDA and CDR2 SQIVND (reference sequence). V dropped 3 bases and J dropped 1 base, with 6 bases sitting between them.

This chain links TRBV10-3 with TRBJ2-5; TRBD2 aligns across 7 bases. CDR1 and CDR2 from the germline V gene are ENHRY and SYGVKD. With V trimmed by 4 bases and J by 11 bases, 10 bases remained unmatched. The CDR3 totals 13 residues. The CDR3 DNA sequence: TGTGCCATCAGTGCTGTCTCGGGGGGAGAGCAGTACTTC. Residues: CAISAVSGGEQYF.

The CDR3 region has the DNA TGTGCCAGCAGTCGACAGGGAACGGAGGGCTACACCTTC. Translated: CASSRQGTEGYTF. The chain joins TRBV6-1 to TRBJ1-2; 7 positions agree with TRBD1. This CDR3 is built from 13 residues. CDR1 is MNHNS and CDR2 is SASEGT in the germline V gene. The J segment lost 8 bases and the V segment lost 5 bases, leaving 8 bases of the junction unmatched.

This clone was seen a single time. The sample contains more than one DNA sequence encoding this CDR3. The rearrangement uses TRBV27 and TRBJ1-1; TRBD1 is a possible D gene (5 bases). The CDR3 sequence is 13 residues long. Trimming stripped 3 bases from V and 2 bases from J, with 7 bases between. In germline, CDR1 is MNHEY, CDR2 SMNVEV (reference sequence). In DNA form, the CDR3 reads TGTGCCAGCAGTTTTAGGGGAAACACTGAAGCTTTCTTT. As protein: CASSFRGNTEAFF.

V and J are TRBV7-9 and TRBJ2-7, with D perhaps TRBD1 (6 bases). V lost 5 bases and J 2 bases, leaving 19 bases between the germline ends. The CDR3 spans 16 residues. Germline loops: CDR1 SEHNR, CDR2 FQNEAQ (reference sequence). This CDR3 is CASSPYSGTPTYEQYF. Here the CDR3 DNA reads TGTGCCAGCAGCCCATACTCCGGGACACCAACCTACGAGCAGTACTTC.

The chain joins TRBV29-1 to TRBJ1-1; 9 bases fit TRBD1. This CDR3 is 14 amino acids long. Germline CDR1 is SQVTM and CDR2 is ANQGSEA. Losses at the gene ends were 5 bases for V and 2 bases for J; bases not matched to a gene: 6. The DNA for the CDR3 is TGCAGCGTTTTAGGGGACAGGGCTAACACTGAAGCTTTCTTT. Translated: CSVLGDRANTEAFF.

The rearrangement joins TRBV7-6 to TRBJ2-5; 7 positions match TRBD1. V gave up 0 bases and J gave up 5 bases; unmatched junction bases: 9. The CDR3 spans 16 residues. Germline-derived CDR1 and CDR2 are SGHVS and FNYEAQ. In nucleotides, the CDR3 is TGTGCCAGCAGCTTAGCAGGGGGCGCGGTGGGCGAGACCCAGTACTTC. This codes for CASSLAGGAVGETQYF. The entire variable domain, with the rest obtained from reference TRBV7-6 and TRBJ2-5, is as follows: GAGVSQSPRYKVTKRGQDVALRCDPISGHVSLYWYRQALGQGPEFLTYFNYEAQQDKSGLPNDRFSAERPEGSISTLTIQRTEQRDSAMYRCASSLAGGAVGETQYFGPGTRLLVL.

Here the CDR3 reads CASSLAGGRTGELFF. CDR3 coding DNA: TGTGCCAGCAGTCTCGCAGGGGGCAGGACCGGGGAGCTGTTTTTT. V is TRBV28 and J is TRBJ2-2; 8 bases line up with TRBD1. The CDR3 is 15 amino acids. Germline V gene lookup returns CDR1 MDHEN and CDR2 SYDVKM. J gave up 5 bases and V 5 bases, and 7 bases lay outside the gene matches.

This sequence joins TRBV2 and TRBJ1-1; D is uncertain. CDR3 length: 13 amino acids. Germline-derived CDR1 and CDR2 are SNHLY and FYNNEI. The V end was cut by 7 bases, the J end by 1 base, with 10 bases between. This CDR3 is CASTLLTNTEAFF. In DNA form, the CDR3 reads TGTGCCAGCACTCTACTAACGAACACTGAAGCTTTCTTT.

The rearrangement joins TRBV28 to TRBJ2-7, with D perhaps TRBD2 (5 bases). Trimming cost V 6 bases and J 2 bases, with 23 bases left between them. This CDR3 is 17 amino acids long. From germline, CDR1 is MDHEN and CDR2 SYDVKM. The CDR3 sequence is CASRPVPSRTYTYEQYF. The CDR3 bases are TGTGCCAGCAGGCCTGTTCCCTCGAGGACTTATACCTACGAGCAGTACTTC.

The chain joins TRBV5-6 to TRBJ1-1, with TRBD1 matching 8 bases. The CDR3 loop spans 14 amino acids. In germline, CDR1 is SGHDT, CDR2 YYEEEE. Losses at the gene ends were 1 base for V and 3 bases for J; bases not matched to a gene: 2. DNA for the CDR3: TGTGCCAGCAGCTTGAACAGGGGGTACACTGAAGCTTTCTTT. It yields the protein CASSLNRGYTEAFF.